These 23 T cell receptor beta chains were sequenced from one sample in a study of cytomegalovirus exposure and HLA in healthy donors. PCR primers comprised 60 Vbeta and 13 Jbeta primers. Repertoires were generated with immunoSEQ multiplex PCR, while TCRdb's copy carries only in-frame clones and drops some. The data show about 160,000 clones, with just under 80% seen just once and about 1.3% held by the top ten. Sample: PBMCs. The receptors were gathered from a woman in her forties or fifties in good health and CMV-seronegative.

CDR3 nucleotide sequence: TGTGCCAGCAGCGGGGCCGGGACAGGGAGAACGAATCGGGAGCAGTACTTC. Protein sequence: CASSGAGTGRTNREQYF. The V gene is TRBV7-8, the J gene TRBJ2-7, with 9 bases lining up with TRBD1. The CDR3 contains 17 residues. CDR1 is SGHVS and CDR2 is FQNEAQ in the germline V gene. J lost 7 bases, V lost 5 bases, and 18 bases had no gene match.

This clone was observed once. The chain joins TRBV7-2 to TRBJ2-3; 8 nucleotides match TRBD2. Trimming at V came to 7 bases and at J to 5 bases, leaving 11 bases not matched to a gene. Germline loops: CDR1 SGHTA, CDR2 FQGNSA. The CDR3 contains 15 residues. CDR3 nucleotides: TGTGCCAGCACGGCTAGCGGGTTCGGTGGAGATACGCAGTATTTT. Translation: CASTASGFGGDTQYF.

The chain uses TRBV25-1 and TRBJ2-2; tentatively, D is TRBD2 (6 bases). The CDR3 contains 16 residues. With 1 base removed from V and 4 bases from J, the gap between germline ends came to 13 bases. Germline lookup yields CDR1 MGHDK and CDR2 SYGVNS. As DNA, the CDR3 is TGTGCCAGCAGTGAATCTCTGGGGGGACCCACCGGGGAGCTGTTTTTT. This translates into CASSESLGGPTGELFF.

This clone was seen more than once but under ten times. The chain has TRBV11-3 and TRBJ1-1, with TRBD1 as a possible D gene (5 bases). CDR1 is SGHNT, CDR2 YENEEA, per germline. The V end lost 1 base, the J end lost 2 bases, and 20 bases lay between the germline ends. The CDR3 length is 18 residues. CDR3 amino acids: CASSLVGAWGSENTEAFF. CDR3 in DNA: TGTGCCAGCAGCTTAGTTGGCGCGTGGGGCAGCGAAAACACTGAAGCTTTCTTT.

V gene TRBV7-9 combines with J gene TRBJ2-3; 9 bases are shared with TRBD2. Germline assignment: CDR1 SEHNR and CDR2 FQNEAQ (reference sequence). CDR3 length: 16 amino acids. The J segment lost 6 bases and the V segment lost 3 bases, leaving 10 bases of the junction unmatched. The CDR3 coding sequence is TGTGCCAGCAGCTTCGTCCTAGCGGGACCTTTGGATACGCAGTATTTT. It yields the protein CASSFVLAGPLDTQYF.

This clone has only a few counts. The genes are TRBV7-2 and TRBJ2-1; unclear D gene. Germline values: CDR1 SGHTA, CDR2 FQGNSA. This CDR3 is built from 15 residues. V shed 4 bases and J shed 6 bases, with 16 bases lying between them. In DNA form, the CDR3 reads TGTGCCAGCAGCTCCACCTGGTTTACGGGCAATGAGCAGTTCTTC. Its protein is CASSSTWFTGNEQFF.

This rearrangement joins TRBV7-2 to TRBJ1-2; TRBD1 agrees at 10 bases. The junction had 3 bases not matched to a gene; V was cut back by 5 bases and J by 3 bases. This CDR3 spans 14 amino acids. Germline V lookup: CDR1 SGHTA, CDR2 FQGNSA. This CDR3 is CASSLGTGDYGYTF. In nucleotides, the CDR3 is TGTGCCAGCAGCCTCGGGACAGGGGACTATGGCTACACCTTC.

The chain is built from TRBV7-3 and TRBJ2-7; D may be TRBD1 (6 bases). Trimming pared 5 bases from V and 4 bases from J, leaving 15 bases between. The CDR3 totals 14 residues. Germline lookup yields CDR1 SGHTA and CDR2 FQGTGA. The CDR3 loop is CASSPGAFFYEQYF. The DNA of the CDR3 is TGTGCCAGCAGCCCAGGGGCCTTTTTTTACGAGCAGTACTTC.

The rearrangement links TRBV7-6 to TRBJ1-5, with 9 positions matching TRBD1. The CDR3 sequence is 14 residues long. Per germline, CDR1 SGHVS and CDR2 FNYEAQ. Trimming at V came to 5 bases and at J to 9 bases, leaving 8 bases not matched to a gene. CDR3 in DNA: TGTGCCAGCAGCCCAGACAGGGGGAAGGGGCCCCAGCATTTT. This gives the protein CASSPDRGKGPQHF.

The CDR3 protein is CASSLIRGDEQFF. CDR3 DNA sequence: TGTGCCAGCAGCTTAATCCGCGGTGATGAGCAGTTCTTC. The J gene is TRBJ2-1, the V gene TRBV7-3; no firm D call. The CDR3 consists of 13 residues. Trimming removed 1 base from V and 8 bases from J, with 9 bases in between. Per germline, CDR1 SGHTA and CDR2 FQGTGA.

The CDR3 DNA follows: TGCGCCAGCAGGAGGAATGAGCAGTTCTTC. Residues: CASRRNEQFF. The V call is TRBV4-1, the J call TRBJ2-1; no reliable D call. The V end lost 6 bases, the J end lost 7 bases, and 4 bases lay between the germline ends. The CDR3 extends over 10 amino acids. Germline CDR1 MGHRA, CDR2 YSYEKL.

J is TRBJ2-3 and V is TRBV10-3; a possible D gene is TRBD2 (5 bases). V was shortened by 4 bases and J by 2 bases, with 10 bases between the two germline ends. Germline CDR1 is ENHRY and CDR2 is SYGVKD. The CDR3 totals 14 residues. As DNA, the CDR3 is TGTGCCATCAGTGCGGGGTTAGTCACAGATACGCAGTATTTT. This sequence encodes CAISAGLVTDTQYF.

CDR3 sequence (DNA): TGTGCCAGCAGCCCAGGGGCTAGCGGGGGGCGTGGGGAGACCCAGTACTTC. This translates into CASSPGASGGRGETQYF. The chain links TRBV7-2 to TRBJ2-5, with TRBD2 identical over 11 bases. The CDR3 consists of 17 residues. Germline CDR1 reads SGHTA; CDR2 reads FQGNSA. Trimming cost V 5 bases and J 5 bases; bases outside gene matches: 13.

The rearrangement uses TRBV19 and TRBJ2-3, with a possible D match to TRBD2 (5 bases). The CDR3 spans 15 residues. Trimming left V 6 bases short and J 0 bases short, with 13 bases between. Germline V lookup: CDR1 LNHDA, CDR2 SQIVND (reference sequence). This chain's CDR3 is CASRRSGSSTDTQYF. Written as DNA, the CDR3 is TGTGCCAGTAGGCGCAGCGGATCTAGCACAGATACGCAGTATTTT.

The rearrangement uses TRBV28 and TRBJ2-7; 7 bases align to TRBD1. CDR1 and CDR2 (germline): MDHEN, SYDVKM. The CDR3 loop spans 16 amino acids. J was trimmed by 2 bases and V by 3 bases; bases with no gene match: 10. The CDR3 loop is CASSLLTGQVPYEQYF. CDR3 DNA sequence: TGTGCCAGCAGTTTGCTCACCGGACAGGTACCCTACGAGCAGTACTTC.

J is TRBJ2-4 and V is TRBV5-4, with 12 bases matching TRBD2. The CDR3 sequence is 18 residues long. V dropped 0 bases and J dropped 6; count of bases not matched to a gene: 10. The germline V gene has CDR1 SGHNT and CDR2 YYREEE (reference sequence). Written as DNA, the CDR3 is TGTGCCAGCAGCTTGGAACCCCTAGCGGGAGGGTTGGGAAACATTCAGTACTTC. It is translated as CASSLEPLAGGLGNIQYF. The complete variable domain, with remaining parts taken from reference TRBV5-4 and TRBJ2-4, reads ETGVTQSPTHLIKTRGQQVTLRCSSQSGHNTVSWYQQALGQGPQFIFQYYREEENGRGNFPPRFSGLQFPNYSSELNVNALELDDSALYLCASSLEPLAGGLGNIQYFGAGTRLSVL.

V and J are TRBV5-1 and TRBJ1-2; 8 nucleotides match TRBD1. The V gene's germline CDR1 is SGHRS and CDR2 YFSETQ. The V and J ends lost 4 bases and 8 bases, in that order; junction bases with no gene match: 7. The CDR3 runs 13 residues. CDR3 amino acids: CASSPDRGGGYTF. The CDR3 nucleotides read TGCGCCAGCAGCCCCGACAGGGGTGGAGGCTACACCTTC.

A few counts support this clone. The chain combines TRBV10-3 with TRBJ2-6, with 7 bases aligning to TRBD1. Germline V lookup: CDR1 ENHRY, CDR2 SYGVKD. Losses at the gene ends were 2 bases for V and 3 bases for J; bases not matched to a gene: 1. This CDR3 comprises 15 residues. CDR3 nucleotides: TGTGCCATCAGTGAGACAGGGGATGGGGCCAACGTCCTGACTTTC. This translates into CAISETGDGANVLTF.

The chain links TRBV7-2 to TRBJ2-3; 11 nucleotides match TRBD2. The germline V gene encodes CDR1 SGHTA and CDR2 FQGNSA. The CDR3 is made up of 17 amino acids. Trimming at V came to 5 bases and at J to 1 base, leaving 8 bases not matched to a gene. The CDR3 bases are TGTGCCAGCAGCAGAATAGCGGGGGGGCTGGGCACAGATACGCAGTATTTT. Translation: CASSRIAGGLGTDTQYF.

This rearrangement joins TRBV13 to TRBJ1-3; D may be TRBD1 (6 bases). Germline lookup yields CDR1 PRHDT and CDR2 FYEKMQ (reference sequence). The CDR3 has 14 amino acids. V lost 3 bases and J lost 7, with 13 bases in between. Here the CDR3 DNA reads TGTGCCAGCAGCTTCGGGACAAAGGCCAACACCATATATTTT. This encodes CASSFGTKANTIYF.

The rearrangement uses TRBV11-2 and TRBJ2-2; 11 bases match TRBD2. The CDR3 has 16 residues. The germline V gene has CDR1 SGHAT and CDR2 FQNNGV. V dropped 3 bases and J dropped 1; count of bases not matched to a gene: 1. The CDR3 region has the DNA TGTGCCAGCAGCTTGGGACTAGCGGTGAACACCGGGGAGCTGTTTTTT. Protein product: CASSLGLAVNTGELFF.

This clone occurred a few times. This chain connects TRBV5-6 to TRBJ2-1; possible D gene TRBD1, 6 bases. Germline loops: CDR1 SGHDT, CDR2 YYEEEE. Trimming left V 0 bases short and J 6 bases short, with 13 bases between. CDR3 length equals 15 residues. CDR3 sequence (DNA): TGTGCCAGCAGCTTGGGGGGACACAGCGGCAATGAGCAGTTCTTC. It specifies CASSLGGHSGNEQFF.

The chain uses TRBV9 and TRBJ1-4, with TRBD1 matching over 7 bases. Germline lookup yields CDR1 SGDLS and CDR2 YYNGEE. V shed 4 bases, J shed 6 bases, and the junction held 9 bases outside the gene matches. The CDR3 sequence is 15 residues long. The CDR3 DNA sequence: TGTGCCAGCAGCACCACCGGGACAGAGTATGAAAAACTGTTTTTT. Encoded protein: CASSTTGTEYEKLFF.